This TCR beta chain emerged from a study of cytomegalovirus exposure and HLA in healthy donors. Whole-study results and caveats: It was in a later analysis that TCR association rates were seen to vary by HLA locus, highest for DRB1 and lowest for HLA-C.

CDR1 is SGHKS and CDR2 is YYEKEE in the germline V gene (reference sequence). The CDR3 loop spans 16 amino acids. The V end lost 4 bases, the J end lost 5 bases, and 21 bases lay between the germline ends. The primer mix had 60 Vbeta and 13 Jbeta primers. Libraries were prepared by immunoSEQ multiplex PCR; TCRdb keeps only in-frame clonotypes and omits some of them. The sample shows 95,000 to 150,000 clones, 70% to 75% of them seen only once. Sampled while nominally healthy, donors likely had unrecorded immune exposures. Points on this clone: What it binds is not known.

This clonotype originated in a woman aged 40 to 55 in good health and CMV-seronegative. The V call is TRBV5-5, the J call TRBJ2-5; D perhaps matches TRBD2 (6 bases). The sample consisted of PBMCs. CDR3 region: CASSPPGQLAVETQYF. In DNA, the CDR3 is TGTGCCAGCAGCCCTCCGGGTCAACTAGCCGTCGAGACCCAGTACTTC.